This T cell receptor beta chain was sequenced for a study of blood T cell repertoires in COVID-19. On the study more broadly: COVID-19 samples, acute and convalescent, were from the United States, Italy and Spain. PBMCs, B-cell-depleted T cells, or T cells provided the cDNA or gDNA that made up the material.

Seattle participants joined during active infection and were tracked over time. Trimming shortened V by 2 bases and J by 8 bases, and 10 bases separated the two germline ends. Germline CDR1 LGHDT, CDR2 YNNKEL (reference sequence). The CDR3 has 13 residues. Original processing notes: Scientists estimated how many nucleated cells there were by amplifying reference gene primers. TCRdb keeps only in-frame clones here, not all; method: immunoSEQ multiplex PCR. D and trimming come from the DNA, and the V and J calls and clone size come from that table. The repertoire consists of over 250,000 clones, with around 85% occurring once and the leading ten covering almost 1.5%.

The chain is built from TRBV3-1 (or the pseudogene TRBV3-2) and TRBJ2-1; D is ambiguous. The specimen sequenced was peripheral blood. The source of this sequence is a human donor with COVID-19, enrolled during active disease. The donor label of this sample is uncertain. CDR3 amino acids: CASSQSPIHEQFF. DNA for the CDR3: TGTGCCAGCAGCCAATCCCCCATTCATGAGCAGTTCTTC.